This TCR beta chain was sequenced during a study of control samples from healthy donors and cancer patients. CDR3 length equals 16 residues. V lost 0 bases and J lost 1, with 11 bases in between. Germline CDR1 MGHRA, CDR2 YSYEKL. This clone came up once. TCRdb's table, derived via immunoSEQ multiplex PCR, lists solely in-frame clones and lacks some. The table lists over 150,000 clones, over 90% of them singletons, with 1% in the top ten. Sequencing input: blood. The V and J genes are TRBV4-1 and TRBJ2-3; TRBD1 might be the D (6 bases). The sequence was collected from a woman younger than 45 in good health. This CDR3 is CASSQEGDTRTDTQYF. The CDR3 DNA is TGCGCCAGCAGCCAAGAGGGGGACACCCGCACAGATACGCAGTATTTT.